A single T cell receptor (beta chain) is shown here with its context. Its antigen is undetermined. The data were taken from a study of shared clonotypes between healthy human individuals. Assay execution proceeded at the deep level. The authors' processing: Filtering differed for immunoSEQ, which gave only junction sequences without quality scores. Measured with immunoSEQ multiplex PCR; TCRdb has only the in-frame clones, and not every one. The DNA was the basis for D and trimming; V, J and clone size are from that table. This sample has about 680,000 clones; 72% occur once, and the top ten carry approximately 2%. Naive CD45RA+ and memory CD45RA-negative subsets were split from CD4+ cells. General study points: The naive CD4 repertoires of several donors were compared, and roughly 5.1% of clonotypes were shared.

The clonotype originates from a young woman in good health. Sequenced: memory CD4+ T cells sorted from blood. Regarding subset: CD45RA-negative fraction.

The CDR3 sequence: CASSLTGNSNQPQHF. In DNA form, the CDR3 reads TGTGCCAGCAGCCTTACAGGGAATAGCAATCAGCCCCAGCATTTT. J is TRBJ1-5 and V is TRBV6-5, with TRBD1 as a possible D gene (6 bases). Trimming removed 6 bases at V and 0 bases at J, with 12 bases between. Germline V lookup: CDR1 MNHEY, CDR2 SVGAGI. The CDR3 is 15 residues long.